The TCR beta chain under discussion was sequenced for a study of blood T cell repertoires in COVID-19. The method was immunoSEQ multiplex PCR; TCRdb's version includes in-frame clones alone and lacks a portion of them. The profile shows hundreds of thousands of clones, about 80% of them singletons. This TCR derives from a man older than 75 with acute or convalescent COVID-19. Sequencing was done on a sample of peripheral blood.

In DNA form, the CDR3 reads TGTGCCATCAGTGAGTCTGCACCGGGACTAGCGGGAGCCTTCGATACGCAGTATTTT. Its translation is CAISESAPGLAGAFDTQYF. The chain combines TRBV10-3 with TRBJ2-3; 14 bases align to TRBD2. This CDR3 comprises 19 residues. V lost 0 bases to trimming and J lost 6 bases; unmatched junction nucleotides: 11. From germline, CDR1 is ENHRY and CDR2 SYGVKD.